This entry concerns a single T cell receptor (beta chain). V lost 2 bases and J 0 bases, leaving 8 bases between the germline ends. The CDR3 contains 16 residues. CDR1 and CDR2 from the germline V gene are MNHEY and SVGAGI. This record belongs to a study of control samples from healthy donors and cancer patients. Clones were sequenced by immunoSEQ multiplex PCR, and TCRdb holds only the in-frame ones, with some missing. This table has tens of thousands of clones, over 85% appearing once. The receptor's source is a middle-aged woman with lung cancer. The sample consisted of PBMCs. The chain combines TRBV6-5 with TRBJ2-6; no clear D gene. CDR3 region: CASSYVADSGANVLTF. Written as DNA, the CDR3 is TGTGCCAGCAGTTACGTCGCAGACTCTGGGGCCAACGTCCTGACTTTC.